Shown below are 23 T cell receptor beta chains from a single sample sequenced in a study of blood T cell repertoires in COVID-19. Data came from immunoSEQ multiplex PCR; TCRdb stores just in-frame clones and leaves some out. The table shows fewer than 250,000 clones, with about 93% occurring only once. Sequenced input: peripheral blood. The receptors were gathered from a man aged 25 to 40 with COVID-19, enrolled during active disease.

The rearrangement joins TRBV7-9 to TRBJ1-2; a possible D gene is TRBD1 (6 bases). Germline V CDR1 and CDR2: SEHNR, FQNEAQ (reference sequence). V dropped 0 bases and J dropped 6 bases, with 11 bases sitting between them. The CDR3 runs to 14 residues. The CDR3 loop reads CASSLAPGVHGYTF. The DNA of the CDR3 is TGTGCCAGCAGCTTAGCCCCAGGGGTTCATGGCTACACCTTC.

The J gene is TRBJ1-5, the V gene TRBV5-1; D possibly corresponds to TRBD1 (5 bases). V was clipped by 1 base and J by 0 bases, with 8 bases between them. The CDR3 extends over 15 amino acids. CDR1 is SGHRS and CDR2 is YFSETQ in the germline V gene. The CDR3 bases are TGCGCCAGCAGCTTGTCGGGGGATAGCAATCAGCCCCAGCATTTT. Translation: CASSLSGDSNQPQHF.

This clone has a handful of counts. This CDR3 reads CASSLSLAGGSYEQYF. The CDR3 nucleotides read TGCGCCAGCAGCTTGTCACTAGCGGGGGGCTCCTACGAGCAGTACTTC. V gene TRBV5-1 combines with J gene TRBJ2-7; 12 positions agree with TRBD2. Losses at the gene ends were 1 base for V and 0 bases for J; bases not matched to a gene: 2. The germline gives CDR1 SGHRS, CDR2 YFSETQ. The CDR3 runs to 16 residues.

This clone has just a few counts. The chain links TRBV19 to TRBJ1-6; D perhaps matches TRBD1 (5 bases). This CDR3 has 16 amino acids. Germline values: CDR1 LNHDA, CDR2 SQIVND (reference sequence). V was cut by 0 bases and J by 6 bases, with 12 bases left in between. The CDR3, as DNA: TGTGCCAGTAGTATAGATGCCGGGGGACTTAATTCACCCCTCCACTTT. It specifies CASSIDAGGLNSPLHF. Looking up the rest from reference TRBV19 and TRBJ1-6 gives the full variable domain: DGGITQSPKYLFRKEGQNVTLSCEQNLNHDAMYWYRQDPGQGLRLIYYSQIVNDFQKGDIAEGYSVSREKKESFPLTVTSAQKNPTAFYLCASSIDAGGLNSPLHFGNGTRLTVT.

This clone was seen once. This chain links TRBV3-1 (or the pseudogene TRBV3-2) with TRBJ2-1, with 11 bases aligning to TRBD1. CDR3 length: 17 amino acids. Germline CDR1 is LGHDT and CDR2 is YNNKEL (reference sequence). V shed 4 bases and J 2 bases; nucleotides not matched to a gene: 7. CDR3 in amino acids: CASSLTMGQGAYNEQFF. The CDR3 DNA reads as TGTGCCAGCAGCCTAACCATGGGACAGGGGGCCTACAATGAGCAGTTCTTC.

This clone was detected only once. J is TRBJ1-5 and V is TRBV10-2; D not resolved. The CDR3 extends over 14 amino acids. The V and J ends lost 2 bases and 3 bases respectively, with 8 bases between them. The germline CDR1 and CDR2 sequences are WSHSY and SAAADI. DNA for the CDR3: TGCGCCAGCAGTGAGGCAGCGGTCAATCAGCCCCAGCATTTT. It encodes CASSEAAVNQPQHF.

This clone was detected a few times. DNA of the CDR3: TGCGCCAGCAGCTTGGGGCAGGCATCTAACTATGGCTACACCTTC. Translated, it gives CASSLGQASNYGYTF. V is TRBV5-1 and J is TRBJ1-2; no firm D call. The CDR3 length is 15 residues. Deletions cut 0 bases from V and 0 bases from J, with 9 bases between. CDR1 is SGHRS and CDR2 is YFSETQ in the germline V gene.

This chain uses TRBV6-5 with TRBJ1-2; 12 bases map to TRBD1. The germline V gene encodes CDR1 MNHEY and CDR2 SVGAGI. V was pared by 10 bases and J by 7 bases, with 7 bases of the junction left unmatched. CDR3 length: 13 residues. Here the CDR3 DNA reads TGTGCCACCTCGGGACAGGGGGCCCTTGGCTACACCTTC. The encoded protein is CATSGQGALGYTF.

V and J are TRBV7-9 and TRBJ1-1; no firm D call. The CDR3 runs 16 residues. Germline values: CDR1 SEHNR, CDR2 FQNEAQ (reference sequence). Trimming removed 5 bases from V and 3 bases from J, with 19 bases in between. CDR3 loop: CASSPKTGSIYTEAFF. The CDR3 DNA sequence: TGTGCCAGCAGCCCCAAGACGGGATCCATTTACACTGAAGCTTTCTTT.

V is TRBV10-3 and J is TRBJ1-2; the match to TRBD1 covers 8 bases. CDR1 is ENHRY and CDR2 is SYGVKD in the germline V gene. The V and J ends lost 4 bases and 7 bases, in that order; junction bases with no gene match: 2. CDR3 length: 12 amino acids. The CDR3 sequence is CAISGTGTGYTF. The CDR3 region has the DNA TGTGCCATCAGTGGGACAGGGACTGGCTACACCTTC.

This chain joins TRBV5-4 and TRBJ2-1; D perhaps matches TRBD2 (7 bases). The germline CDR1 and CDR2 sequences are SGHNT and YYREEE (reference sequence). The germline V and J ends were trimmed by 6 bases and 2 bases, with 18 bases remaining between them. This CDR3 comprises 16 residues. The CDR3, as DNA: TGTGCCAGCACCCCGAGGGGGGGGTCCACCTACAATGAGCAGTTCTTC. Translated: CASTPRGGSTYNEQFF.

The V gene is TRBV6-5, the J gene TRBJ2-3; a possible D gene is TRBD2 (5 bases). The V and J ends lost 5 bases and 0 bases respectively, with 12 bases between them. From germline, CDR1 is MNHEY and CDR2 SVGAGI. The CDR3 consists of 15 residues. The CDR3 nucleotides read TGTGCCAGCAGTCTAAGGACGGGAAGCACAGATACGCAGTATTTT. The encoded protein is CASSLRTGSTDTQYF.

The chain links TRBV3-1 (or the pseudogene TRBV3-2) to TRBJ1-5; no definite D call. The V end lost 1 base, the J end lost 0 bases, and 7 bases lay between the germline ends. CDR1 is LGHDT, CDR2 YNNKEL, per germline (reference sequence). This CDR3 spans 15 amino acids. Here the CDR3 DNA reads TGTGCCAGCAGCCAAGGGCAGAATAGCAATCAGCCCCAGCATTTT. This gives the protein CASSQGQNSNQPQHF.

The gene calls are TRBV4-1 and TRBJ2-7; 7 bases align to TRBD1. J gave up 3 bases and V 0 bases, and 5 bases lay outside the gene matches. This CDR3 contains 15 residues. The germline V gene has CDR1 MGHRA and CDR2 YSYEKL. The CDR3 nucleotides are TGCGCCAGCAGCCAAGATTTGGCAGGGGGCTACGAGCAGTACTTC. Translating gives CASSQDLAGGYEQYF.

This chain links TRBV9 with TRBJ2-3; TRBD2 matches at 7 bases. The CDR3 consists of 16 residues. The junction had 6 bases not matched to a gene; V was cut back by 0 bases and J by 2 bases. The germline V gene has CDR1 SGDLS and CDR2 YYNGEE. In nucleotides, the CDR3 is TGTGCCAGCAGCGTAGATAGAAGCGGGGTCACAGATACGCAGTATTTT. Translating gives CASSVDRSGVTDTQYF.

The chain uses TRBV5-5 and TRBJ2-7, with 7 bases fitting TRBD1. The CDR3 loop spans 15 amino acids. V shed 0 bases and J 0 bases; nucleotides not matched to a gene: 3. Germline CDR1 reads SGHKS; CDR2 reads YYEKEE (reference sequence). CDR3 nucleotides: TGTGCCAGCAGCTTGGCCAGGGACAGCTCCTACGAGCAGTACTTC. It encodes CASSLARDSSYEQYF.

This clone was seen a single time. The chain employs TRBV6-5 and TRBJ2-7, with D tentatively TRBD2 (5 bases). This CDR3 region has 14 residues. V lost 7 bases to trimming and J lost 2 bases, with 15 bases between them. The germline gives CDR1 MNHEY, CDR2 SVGAGI. The CDR3 region is CASNPEGAAYEQYF. Written as DNA, the CDR3 is TGTGCCAGCAACCCAGAGGGTGCCGCCTACGAGCAGTACTTC.

V is TRBV19 and J is TRBJ1-1, with 7 positions matching TRBD1. Trimming took 9 bases from V and 0 from J; bases not matched to a gene: 10. This CDR3 comprises 15 residues. Looked up from germline, CDR1 is LNHDA and CDR2 is SQIVND (reference sequence). The DNA of the CDR3 is TGTGCCAGCGTGGGACAGACACTTATGAACACTGAAGCTTTCTTT. It translates to CASVGQTLMNTEAFF. Based on the CDR3 plus reference TRBV19 and TRBJ1-1, the full variable domain is DGGITQSPKYLFRKEGQNVTLSCEQNLNHDAMYWYRQDPGQGLRLIYYSQIVNDFQKGDIAEGYSVSREKKESFPLTVTSAQKNPTAFYLCASVGQTLMNTEAFFGQGTRLTVV.

The chain combines TRBV12-5 with TRBJ1-3, with D hard to call. The CDR3 length is 13 residues. V lost 1 base, J lost 7 bases, and 8 bases lay in between. Germline CDR1 and CDR2: LGHNT and FRNRAP. The CDR3 bases are TGTGCTAGTGGTTTGGGACTGGAGAACACCATATATTTT. Protein sequence: CASGLGLENTIYF.

The rearrangement uses TRBV7-9 and TRBJ1-3; 10 bases match TRBD1. The ends lost 3 bases at V and 3 bases at J; junction bases unmatched: 8. The germline V gene encodes CDR1 SEHNR and CDR2 FQNEAQ (reference sequence). There are 17 residues in the CDR3. The CDR3 coding sequence is TGTGCCAGCAGCTTTGGCGGGACAGGGGCGTTTGGAAACACCATATATTTT. Its translation is CASSFGGTGAFGNTIYF.

This chain joins TRBV2 and TRBJ2-1; 10 bases match TRBD2. V shed 5 bases and J 7 bases; nucleotides not matched to a gene: 14. CDR1 SNHLY and CDR2 FYNNEI come from the germline V gene. This CDR3 is 17 amino acids long. In DNA form, the CDR3 reads TGTGCCAGCAGTAAAATGACCCCTAGCGGGGGTACAAATGAGCAGTTCTTC. Protein product: CASSKMTPSGGTNEQFF. Full variable domain (outside the CDR3, taken from reference TRBV2 and TRBJ2-1): EPEVTQTPSHQVTQMGQEVILRCVPISNHLYFYWYRQILGQKVEFLVSFYNNEISEKSEIFDDQFSVERPDGSNFTLKIRSTKLEDSAMYFCASSKMTPSGGTNEQFFGPGTRLTVL.

The CDR3, as DNA: TGCGCCAGCAGCCAAGACCAGGGTGACTATGGCTACACCTTC. Translating it yields CASSQDQGDYGYTF. J is TRBJ1-2 and V is TRBV4-1; D might be TRBD1 (5 bases). CDR3 length equals 14 residues. Trimming left V 0 bases short and J 3 bases short, with 8 bases between. Germline V gene sequence: CDR1 MGHRA, CDR2 YSYEKL.

The chain joins TRBV6-5 to TRBJ1-2, with D perhaps TRBD1 (5 bases). The V and J ends lost 0 bases and 8 bases respectively, with 16 bases between them. The CDR3 totals 15 residues. Germline V CDR1 and CDR2: MNHEY, SVGAGI. The CDR3 nucleotides read TGTGCCAGCAGTTACTCAAACAGGCGAACGGACGGCTACACCTTC. Amino acids: CASSYSNRRTDGYTF.